This T cell receptor beta chain was observed in a study of response to subunit inactivated influenza vaccine. V lost 5 bases and J 0 bases, leaving 7 bases between the germline ends. CDR1 SQVTM and CDR2 ANQGSEA come from the germline V gene. The CDR3 runs to 12 residues. TCRdb reprocessed the RT-PCR reads with MiXCR, giving one entry per CDR3 protein. The repertoire consists of some 570,000 distinct CDR3 sequences, with over 9% occurring once and the leading ten covering approximately 11%. These data also formed part of another study, on T cells expressing NK-cell markers. As that study records: Beta-chain TCR cDNA was generated via 5'RACE template switching with UMIs. NKG2C+ dominant clonotype frequencies in 6 or 7 donors were roughly 1.0-8% of CD8+ T cells.

The sequence came from a man aged 50-59 years who received an inactivated influenza vaccine. J is TRBJ1-1 and V is TRBV29-1, with a tentative D call TRBD1 (6 bases). The material was PBMCs from blood, obtained on the day of vaccination. The CDR3 region is CSVRGVNTEAFF. CDR3 in DNA: TGCAGCGTTAGGGGGGTGAACACTGAAGCTTTCTTT.